The clone carrying this T cell receptor (beta chain) was recorded a few times. MiXCR, run by TCRdb on the 5' RACE reads, gives a single entry per CDR3 protein. Among about 160,000 distinct CDR3 sequences listed, around 8.9% were seen once. This sample stems from a study of CD8 T cells in ankylosing spondylitis. Germline CDR1 SGHKS, CDR2 YYEKEE (reference sequence). Trimming removed 0 bases at V and 7 bases at J, with 11 bases between. The CDR3 contains 14 residues. The specimen sequenced was blood, either unsorted or a sorted T cell fraction (not recorded which). The receptor comes from a female donor with ankylosing spondylitis or in good health (not recorded which). The V call is TRBV5-5, the J call TRBJ2-1, with a possible D match to TRBD2 (5 bases). The CDR3 loop is CASSLAGEGNEQFF. The CDR3, as DNA: TGTGCCAGCAGCTTGGCCGGGGAAGGGAATGAGCAGTTCTTC. The full variable domain, completed using reference TRBV5-5 and TRBJ2-1, is DAGVTQSPTHLIKTRGQQVTLRCSPISGHKSVSWYQQVLGQGPQFIFQYYEKEERGRGNFPDRFSARQFPNYSSELNVNALLLGDSALYLCASSLAGEGNEQFFGPGTRLTVL.